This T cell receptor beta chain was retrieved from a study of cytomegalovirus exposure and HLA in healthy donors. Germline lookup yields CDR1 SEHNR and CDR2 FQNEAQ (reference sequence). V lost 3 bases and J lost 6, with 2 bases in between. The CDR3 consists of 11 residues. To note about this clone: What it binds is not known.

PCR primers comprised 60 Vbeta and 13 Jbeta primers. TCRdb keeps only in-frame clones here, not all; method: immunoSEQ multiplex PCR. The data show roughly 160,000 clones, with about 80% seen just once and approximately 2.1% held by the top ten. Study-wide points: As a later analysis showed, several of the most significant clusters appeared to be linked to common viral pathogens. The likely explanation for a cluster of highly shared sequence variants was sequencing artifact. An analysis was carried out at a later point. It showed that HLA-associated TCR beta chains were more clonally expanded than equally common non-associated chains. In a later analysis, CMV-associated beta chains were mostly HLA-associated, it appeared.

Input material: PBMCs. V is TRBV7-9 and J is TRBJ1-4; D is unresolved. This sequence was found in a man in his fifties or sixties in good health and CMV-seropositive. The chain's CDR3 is CASSFYEKLFF. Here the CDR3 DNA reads TGTGCCAGCAGCTTCTATGAAAAACTGTTTTTT. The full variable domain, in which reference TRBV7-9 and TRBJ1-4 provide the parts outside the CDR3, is DTGVSQNPRHKITKRGQNVTFRCDPISEHNRLYWYRQTLGQGPEFLTYFQNEAQLEKSRLLSDRFSAERPKGSFSTLEIQRTEQGDSAMYLCASSFYEKLFFGSGTQLSVL.